The 18 T cell receptor beta chains below come from one sample, sequenced in a study of beta chain features in type 1 diabetes. These receptors have no identified antigens. Every bit of the isolated RNA underwent reverse transcription, so sequencing read expressed TCRB transcripts. Data came from immunoSEQ multiplex PCR; TCRdb stores just in-frame clones and leaves some out. The table records around 710,000 clones, 9.5% to 15% of them present only once. The study's findings and limits: Within each of all four CD4+ subsets, Type 1 diabetes patients had TCRB CDR3s that were moderately but significantly shorter.

Sequences were obtained from naive CD4+ T cells from blood. The source is a man younger than 40 with type 1 diabetes.

This chain links TRBV5-4 with TRBJ2-5; D call uncertain. The CDR3 consists of 14 residues. V was cut by 2 bases and J by 2 bases, with 10 bases left in between. Germline V gives CDR1 SGHNT, CDR2 YYREEE (reference sequence). CDR3: CASSLPSIQETQYF. The CDR3 nucleotides are TGTGCCAGCAGCTTACCCTCTATACAAGAGACCCAGTACTTC.

This clone was observed a few times. The gene calls are TRBV19 and TRBJ1-1, with unresolved D. Trimming removed 3 bases at V and 1 base at J, with 9 bases between. This CDR3 has 14 amino acids. Germline loops: CDR1 LNHDA, CDR2 SQIVND (reference sequence). The CDR3 region is CASSIGKRNTEAFF. CDR3 coding DNA: TGTGCCAGTAGTATCGGAAAGAGGAACACTGAAGCTTTCTTT.

This clone was seen only a few times. The V and J genes are TRBV28 and TRBJ2-7; D is ambiguous. The CDR3 loop spans 12 amino acids. The germline V and J ends were trimmed by 6 bases and 9 bases, with 15 bases remaining between them. Germline V gives CDR1 MDHEN, CDR2 SYDVKM. CDR3 region: CASSLSVGGQYF. Written as DNA, the CDR3 is TGTGCCAGCAGCCTTTCTGTCGGCGGGCAGTACTTC.

V is TRBV29-1 and J is TRBJ2-7; D is perhaps TRBD1 (5 bases). The end of the DNA is better explained by TRBJ2-5, so the J call may be wrong. The CDR3 runs 14 residues. CDR1 and CDR2 (germline): SQVTM, ANQGSEA. The CDR3 DNA follows: TGCAGCGTTGATATCGGCAGGGTCAGGGAGACCCAGTACTTC. This translates into CSVDIGRVRETQYF.

This clone was detected only once. This sequence joins TRBV25-1 and TRBJ1-4; no firm D call. Germline V lookup: CDR1 MGHDK, CDR2 SYGVNS. This CDR3 contains 14 residues. V lost 3 bases, J lost 3 bases, and 8 bases lay in between. The DNA of the CDR3 is TGTGCCAGCAGTGAGATGCAAGCTAATGAAAAACTGTTTTTT. Translation gives CASSEMQANEKLFF.

This chain joins TRBV4-3 and TRBJ2-5, with 7 bases lining up with TRBD1. J lost 3 bases, V lost 4 bases, and 2 bases had no gene match. The CDR3 is 13 residues long. The V gene's germline CDR1 is LGHNA and CDR2 YSLEER. CDR3 coding DNA: TGCGCCAGCAGCCCCACAGGGGAAGAGACCCAGTACTTC. Amino acids: CASSPTGEETQYF.

This clone has just a few counts. Other DNA sequences in the sample encode the same CDR3. The V call is TRBV7-2, the J call TRBJ1-1; a weak D match, TRBD1 (5 bases). Deletions cut 3 bases from V and 4 bases from J, with 9 bases between. CDR3 length: 13 residues. CDR1 and CDR2 (germline): SGHTA, FQGNSA. The CDR3 DNA follows: TGTGCCAGCAGCTTCCTCCAGGGCACTGAAGCTTTCTTT. This gives the protein CASSFLQGTEAFF.

This clone appeared a few times. Other DNA sequences in the sample encode the same CDR3. This chain uses TRBV30 with TRBJ1-5; 8 bases map to TRBD1. Per the germline V gene, CDR1 is GTSNPN and CDR2 is SVGIG (reference sequence). This CDR3 is 13 amino acids long. V was pared by 5 bases and J by 5 bases, with 5 bases of the junction left unmatched. CDR3 bases: TGTGCCTGGTCCGGACAGGGCGATCAGCCCCAGCATTTT. Residues: CAWSGQGDQPQHF.

A few counts support this clone. The chain joins TRBV5-1 to TRBJ1-1; TRBD1 matches at 7 bases. Germline V lookup: CDR1 SGHRS, CDR2 YFSETQ. The CDR3 has 16 amino acids. V shed 4 bases and J 2 bases; nucleotides not matched to a gene: 11. CDR3 amino acids: CASSRGQAGVNTEAFF. CDR3 sequence (DNA): TGCGCCAGCAGCCGTGGACAGGCGGGTGTAAACACTGAAGCTTTCTTT.

This clone was detected a few times. The rearrangement joins TRBV19 to TRBJ2-6; TRBD2 is a possible D gene (5 bases). The V gene's germline CDR1 is LNHDA and CDR2 SQIVND (reference sequence). CDR3 length: 15 residues. The germline V and J ends were trimmed by 9 bases and 0 bases, with 12 bases remaining between them. CDR3 nucleotides: TGTGCCAGCCTAAGAGGGAACTCTGGGGCCAACGTCCTGACTTTC. This encodes CASLRGNSGANVLTF.

This rearrangement joins TRBV28 to TRBJ2-7; D unclear. Looked up from germline, CDR1 is MDHEN and CDR2 is SYDVKM. V lost 6 bases and J 3 bases, leaving 18 bases between the germline ends. CDR3 length: 15 amino acids. Written as DNA, the CDR3 is TGTGCCAGCAGGCCCCAAGGGTCGACCTTCTACGAGCAGTACTTC. This translates into CASRPQGSTFYEQYF.

This clone was seen more than once but under ten times. This chain links TRBV10-2 with TRBJ2-6, with D unclear. The ends were cut back, 5 bases at V and 2 bases at J, with 4 bases in the middle. In germline, CDR1 is WSHSY, CDR2 SAAADI. The CDR3 is 13 amino acids. The CDR3 loop reads CASSMAGANVLTF. The CDR3 DNA is TGCGCCAGCAGTATGGCTGGGGCCAACGTCCTGACTTTC.

The table lists this clone with a few counts. The gene calls are TRBV7-8 and TRBJ2-7; D possibly corresponds to TRBD2 (5 bases). The CDR3 totals 11 residues. The V gene lost 5 bases and the J gene lost 7 bases, with 9 bases spanning the gap. Germline V gene lookup returns CDR1 SGHVS and CDR2 FQNEAQ. This CDR3 is CASSLRGEQYF. Here the CDR3 DNA reads TGTGCCAGCAGCCTTAGAGGGGAGCAGTACTTC.

The CDR3 region is CATSREPGQNYGYTF. CDR3 DNA sequence: TGTGCCACCAGCAGAGAACCGGGACAGAACTATGGCTACACCTTC. The chain links TRBV15 to TRBJ1-2; 7 bases fit TRBD1. The CDR3 extends over 15 amino acids. CDR1 LNHNV and CDR2 YYDKDF come from the germline V gene (reference sequence). V dropped 0 bases and J dropped 2; count of bases not matched to a gene: 3.

The chain joins TRBV15 to TRBJ2-1, with TRBD2 identical over 8 bases. CDR1 LNHNV and CDR2 YYDKDF come from the germline V gene (reference sequence). The CDR3 is 15 amino acids. V was clipped by 5 bases and J by 5 bases; unmatched bases: 8. CDR3 nucleotides: TGTGCCACCAGCTTCTCGCGGGGGGCCCACAATGAGCAGTTCTTC. Protein product: CATSFSRGAHNEQFF.

This chain joins TRBV6-6 and TRBJ2-5, with D unclear. The V gene's germline CDR1 is MNHNY and CDR2 SVGAGI (reference sequence). V gave up 0 bases and J gave up 1 base, with 6 bases separating them. The CDR3 is made up of 14 amino acids. This CDR3 is CASSYSSTQETQYF. CDR3 nucleotide sequence: TGTGCCAGCAGTTACTCCTCAACCCAAGAGACCCAGTACTTC.

V usage is TRBV6-6 and J usage is TRBJ2-5, with D uncertain. The V gene's germline CDR1 is MNHNY and CDR2 SVGAGI (reference sequence). V gave up 2 bases and J gave up 2 bases, with 12 bases separating them. The CDR3 is 15 residues long. The CDR3 DNA reads TGTGCCAGCAGTTACGTCAGGACGGGTCAAGAGACCCAGTACTTC. Its translation: CASSYVRTGQETQYF.

The chain couples TRBV9 to TRBJ2-2, with no clear D. The germline V gene encodes CDR1 SGDLS and CDR2 YYNGEE. The germline V and J ends were trimmed by 0 bases and 6 bases, with 12 bases remaining between them. The CDR3 runs 15 residues. The CDR3 sequence is CASSVVGLGAGELFF. The DNA for the CDR3 is TGTGCCAGCAGCGTAGTGGGGTTAGGTGCCGGGGAGCTGTTTTTT.